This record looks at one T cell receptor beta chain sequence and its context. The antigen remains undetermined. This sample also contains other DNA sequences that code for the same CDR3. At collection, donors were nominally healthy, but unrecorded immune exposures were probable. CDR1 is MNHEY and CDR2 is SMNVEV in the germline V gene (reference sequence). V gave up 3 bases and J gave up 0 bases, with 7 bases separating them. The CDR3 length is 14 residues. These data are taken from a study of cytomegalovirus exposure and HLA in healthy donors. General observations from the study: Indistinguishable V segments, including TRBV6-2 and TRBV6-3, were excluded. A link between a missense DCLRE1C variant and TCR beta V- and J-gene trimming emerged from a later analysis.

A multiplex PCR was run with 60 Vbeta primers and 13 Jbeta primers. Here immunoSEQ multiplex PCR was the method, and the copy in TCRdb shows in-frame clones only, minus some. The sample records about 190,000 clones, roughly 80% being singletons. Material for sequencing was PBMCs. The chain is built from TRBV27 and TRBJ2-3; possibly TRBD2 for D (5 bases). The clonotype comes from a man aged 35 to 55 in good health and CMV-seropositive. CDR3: CASSFGGSTDTQYF. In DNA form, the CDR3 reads TGTGCCAGCAGTTTTGGAGGAAGCACAGATACGCAGTATTTT.